A selection of T cell receptor beta chains follows, all from one sample in a study of blood T cells in healthy people across ages. Each CDR3 protein gets one entry after TCRdb re-called the 5' RACE reads with MiXCR. Of 1.5 million to 2 million distinct CDR3 sequences listed, about 30% are singletons. Sequencing used blood. The receptors shown here come from a woman aged 25 to 45 in good health. Both conserved end residues are part of each CDR3. Each record gives: V gene, clone size, D gene, J gene, CDR3 protein, CDR3 DNA. D genes are given only for firm matches. Size is omitted from some rows. Given values are once, few, many or a class for expanded clones.

TRBV5-1,many,TRBD1,TRBJ2-7,CASSFSGTGNEQYF,TGTGCCAGCAGCTTTTCCGGGACAGGTAACGAGCAGTACTTC
TRBV12-5,.,.,TRBJ2-1,CASGSPPLNEQFF,TGTGCTAGTGGTTCGCCGCCTTTAAATGAGCAGTTCTTC
TRBV12-3/TRBV12-4,many,.,TRBJ2-7,CASSYRLVIKDEQYF,TGTGCCAGCAGTTACCGACTAGTTATTAAAGACGAGCAGTACTTC
TRBV20-1,.,.,TRBJ2-3,CGARWRSSTDTQYF,TGCGGTGCTAGGTGGAGGTCTAGCACAGATACGCAGTATTTT
TRBV24-1,few,.,TRBJ2-3,CATSATHRSTQYF,TGTGCCACCAGTGCTACGCACCGGTCTACGCAGTATTTT
TRBV18,.,.,TRBJ2-7,CASTPSDGDEQYF,TGTGCCAGCACGCCCTCGGACGGAGACGAGCAGTACTTC
TRBV12-5,.,TRBD2,TRBJ2-7,CASGSTGLAGSYEQYF,TGTGCTAGTGGTTCAACCGGACTAGCGGGATCCTACGAGCAGTACTTC
TRBV10-3,.,.,TRBJ2-3,CAISESEGPPTDTQYF,TGTGCCATCAGTGAGTCGGAGGGTCCTCCCACAGATACGCAGTATTTT
TRBV5-1,.,TRBD1,TRBJ2-7,CASSLQGANTYNEQYF,TGCGCCAGCAGCTTACAGGGGGCGAACACCTACAATGAGCAGTACTTC
TRBV12-3/TRBV12-4,.,.,TRBJ1-6,CASTLVGDTPNSPLHF,TGTGCCAGCACCCTGGTTGGGGACACCCCCAATTCACCCCTCCACTTT
TRBV5-1,few,TRBD1,TRBJ2-1,CASSERQGASYNEQFF,TGCGCCAGCAGCGAACGACAGGGGGCTTCATACAATGAGCAGTTCTTC
TRBV27,.,.,TRBJ1-2,CASLDIRQTDYGDTF,TGTGCCAGCCTAGACATCAGGCAAACCGACTATGGCGACACCTTC
TRBV12-3/TRBV12-4,many,.,TRBJ2-5,CASSQHGGGETQYF,TGTGCCAGCAGCCAACATGGGGGCGGCGAGACCCAGTACTTC
TRBV4-1,.,.,TRBJ2-1,CASSEGAIYNEQFF,TGCGCCAGTTCAGAGGGAGCGATTTACAATGAGCAGTTCTTC
TRBV7-9,.,.,TRBJ1-1,CASRTWGTEAFF,TGTGCCAGCAGGACCTGGGGCACTGAAGCTTTCTTT
TRBV10-3,many,.,TRBJ1-2,CASRETQGYTF,TGTGCCAGCAGGGAGACTCAGGGCTACACCTTC